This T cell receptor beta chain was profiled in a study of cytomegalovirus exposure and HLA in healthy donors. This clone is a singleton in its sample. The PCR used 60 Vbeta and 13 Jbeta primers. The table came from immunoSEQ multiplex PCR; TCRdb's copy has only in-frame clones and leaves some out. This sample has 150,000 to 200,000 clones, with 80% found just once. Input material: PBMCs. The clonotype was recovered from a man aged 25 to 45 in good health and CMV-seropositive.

This chain's CDR3 is CASSWTGAPNTEAFF. The CDR3 nucleotides are TGTGCCAGCAGCTGGACAGGGGCCCCGAACACTGAAGCTTTCTTT. V gene TRBV7-2 combines with J gene TRBJ1-1; 9 bases agree with TRBD1. This CDR3 is built from 15 residues. In germline, CDR1 is SGHTA, CDR2 FQGNSA. Trimming cost V 4 bases and J 1 base; bases outside gene matches: 4.